These 12 T cell receptor beta chains were all obtained from the same sample, sequenced in a study of OX40 agonist ivuxolimab in advanced cancers. The table came from immunoSEQ multiplex PCR; TCRdb's copy has only in-frame clones and leaves some out. The repertoire holds fewer than 75,000 clones, 87% seen once, with approximately 2.5% in the top ten. The sequenced sample was CD4+ or CD8+ T cells sorted from blood, obtained in a trial of the OX40 agonist ivuxolimab. These receptors all stem from an adult with an advanced solid tumor such as melanoma, head and neck, liver or kidney cancer.

This clone appeared a few times. V gene TRBV30 combines with J gene TRBJ2-2; D might be TRBD1 (7 bases). Trimming pared 3 bases from V and 6 bases from J, leaving 17 bases between. The CDR3 totals 15 residues. Germline V gene sequence: CDR1 GTSNPN, CDR2 SVGIG (reference sequence). CDR3: CAWRRDSLVAGELFF. CDR3 bases: TGTGCCTGGAGGCGGGACAGCCTAGTCGCCGGGGAGCTGTTTTTT.

This rearrangement joins TRBV2 to TRBJ2-7; no reliable D call. Deletions cut 5 bases from V and 3 bases from J, with 8 bases between. The CDR3 consists of 12 residues. CDR1 and CDR2 (germline): SNHLY, FYNNEI. The CDR3 sequence is CASSLTYYEQYF. The CDR3 region has the DNA TGTGCCAGCAGTCTCACGTACTACGAGCAGTACTTC.

The V call is TRBV15, the J call TRBJ1-2; D perhaps matches TRBD1 (5 bases). The CDR3 loop spans 15 amino acids. Trimming removed 0 bases from V and 7 bases from J, with 15 bases in between. Germline V gene sequence: CDR1 LNHNV, CDR2 YYDKDF (reference sequence). The CDR3 DNA reads as TGTGCCACCAGCAGAGATCTGAACACCGGGGCTGGCTACACCTTC. It encodes CATSRDLNTGAGYTF.

The chain employs TRBV18 and TRBJ2-1; D is uncertain. The CDR3 length is 15 residues. The V and J ends lost 0 bases and 3 bases respectively, with 9 bases between them. Germline CDR1 and CDR2: KGHSH and LQKENI. The CDR3 is CASSPPSSHYNEQFF. The CDR3 DNA sequence: TGTGCCAGCTCACCACCAAGTAGCCACTACAATGAGCAGTTCTTC. The variable domain in full, completed from reference TRBV18 and TRBJ2-1, reads NAGVMQNPRHLVRRRGQEARLRCSPMKGHSHVYWYRQLPEEGLKFMVYLQKENIIDESGMPKERFSAEFPKEGPSILRIQQVVRGDSAAYFCASSPPSSHYNEQFFGPGTRLTVL.

This chain uses TRBV6-5 with TRBJ1-2; the match to TRBD1 covers 7 bases. The CDR3 has 13 residues. CDR1 is MNHEY, CDR2 SVGAGI, per germline. V trimming: 8 bases; J trimming: 5 bases; junction bases outside the gene matches: 8. CDR3 nucleotide sequence: TGTGCCAGCGGCCCCCAGGGGGAATATGGCTACACCTTC. Translation gives CASGPQGEYGYTF.

V is TRBV29-1 and J is TRBJ1-2; 7 positions agree with TRBD1. The CDR3 runs to 14 residues. V lost 1 base to trimming and J lost 8 bases; unmatched junction nucleotides: 10. In germline, CDR1 is SQVTM, CDR2 ANQGSEA. CDR3 protein: CSVEGNRGSGGYTF. In DNA form, the CDR3 reads TGCAGCGTTGAAGGGAACAGGGGCTCGGGAGGCTACACCTTC. The full variable domain, its missing parts supplied by reference TRBV29-1 and TRBJ1-2, is SAVISQKPSRDICQRGTSLTIQCQVDSQVTMMFWYRQQPGQSLTLIATANQGSEATYESGFVIDKFPISRPNLTFSTLTVSNMSPEDSSIYLCSVEGNRGSGGYTFGSGTRLTVV.

The chain couples TRBV18 to TRBJ2-7, with D uncertain. The CDR3 is 14 residues long. Germline CDR1 and CDR2: KGHSH and LQKENI. Trimming stripped 2 bases from V and 6 bases from J, with 14 bases between. As DNA, the CDR3 is TGTGCCAGCTCACCAAAACTGAACGCGGTCGAGCAGTACTTC. Encoded protein: CASSPKLNAVEQYF.

The chain employs TRBV6-1 and TRBJ1-1; D is ambiguous. Germline CDR1 reads MNHNS; CDR2 reads SASEGT. Between the trimmed V and J ends, which lost 6 bases and 1 base, there was a span of 12 bases. The CDR3 consists of 14 residues. The CDR3 coding sequence is TGTGCCAGCAGCTCCGGCTGGCCGAACACTGAAGCTTTCTTT. It is translated as CASSSGWPNTEAFF.

The V and J genes are TRBV5-4 and TRBJ2-5; 11 bases line up with TRBD2. With 6 bases clipped from V and 6 bases from J, the junction kept 7 bases outside the gene matches. The CDR3 extends over 14 amino acids. CDR1 and CDR2 (germline): SGHNT, YYREEE (reference sequence). The CDR3 DNA sequence: TGTGCCAGCACGACTAGCGGGATTGGAAAGACCCAGTACTTC. This codes for CASTTSGIGKTQYF. Looking up the rest from reference TRBV5-4 and TRBJ2-5 gives the full variable domain: ETGVTQSPTHLIKTRGQQVTLRCSSQSGHNTVSWYQQALGQGPQFIFQYYREEENGRGNFPPRFSGLQFPNYSSELNVNALELDDSALYLCASTTSGIGKTQYFGPGTRLLVL.

The CDR3 loop is CASSTQGSPYGYTF. As DNA, the CDR3 is TGTGCCAGCAGTACTCAGGGAAGCCCCTATGGCTACACCTTC. The chain combines TRBV2 with TRBJ1-2; D is possibly TRBD1 (5 bases). The CDR3 totals 14 residues. Germline lookup yields CDR1 SNHLY and CDR2 FYNNEI. V shed 5 bases and J shed 4 bases, with 14 bases lying between them.

This chain links TRBV19 with TRBJ2-3, with unresolved D. Trimming cost V 4 bases and J 2 bases, with 10 bases left between them. Germline V CDR1 and CDR2: LNHDA, SQIVND (reference sequence). CDR3 length: 14 residues. Written as DNA, the CDR3 is TGTGCCAGTAGTACGGACCCAGCCACAGATACGCAGTATTTT. Residues: CASSTDPATDTQYF.

The genes are TRBV4-3 and TRBJ1-1, with D unresolved. Germline V CDR1 and CDR2: LGHNA, YSLEER. The CDR3 runs 15 residues. V was shortened by 4 bases and J by 4 bases, with 16 bases between the two germline ends. The CDR3 spells CASSPQRLGFTEAFF. DNA of the CDR3: TGCGCCAGCAGCCCACAAAGACTAGGTTTCACTGAAGCTTTCTTT.